A single sample is the source of the 7 T cell receptor beta chains below, sequenced in a study of blood T cell repertoires in COVID-19. TCRdb keeps only in-frame clones here, not all; method: immunoSEQ multiplex PCR. This table holds about 480,000 clones, 70% to 90% found once. Source material: peripheral blood. These receptors were taken from a woman aged 45 to 65 with COVID-19, enrolled during active disease.

This clone was counted once. The J gene is TRBJ1-2, the V gene TRBV29-1, with D perhaps TRBD1 (6 bases). The CDR3 spans 13 residues. Trimming left V 3 bases short and J 4 bases short, with 12 bases between. Looked up from germline, CDR1 is SQVTM and CDR2 is ANQGSEA. The CDR3 loop reads CSVDPDRSYGYTF. The CDR3, as DNA: TGCAGCGTTGACCCGGACAGATCCTATGGCTACACCTTC.

Only a few counts were recorded for this clone. Other DNA sequences in this sample translate to the same CDR3. The V call is TRBV24-1, the J call TRBJ2-1; 7 bases agree with TRBD1. After removal of 4 bases from V and 0 bases from J, the junction contained 5 bases not matched to a gene. There are 16 residues in the CDR3. Germline CDR1 reads KGHDR; CDR2 reads SFDVKD. The CDR3 region has the DNA TGTGCCACCAGTGACCCGACAGGGAGCTCCTACAATGAGCAGTTCTTC. Translation: CATSDPTGSSYNEQFF.

The rearrangement links TRBV5-3 to TRBJ2-6; 9 positions agree with TRBD1. TRBV5-3 is designated an ORF whose function remains uncertain. The CDR3 length is 20 residues. V gave up 4 bases and J gave up 0 bases; unmatched junction bases: 14. CDR3 coding DNA: TGTGCCAGAAGCCTGAGGACAGGGGACTTTAAATCCTCTGGGGCCAACGTCCTGACTTTC. This translates into CARSLRTGDFKSSGANVLTF.

The chain recombines TRBV27 with TRBJ1-1; a possible D gene is TRBD1 (5 bases). Per the germline V gene, CDR1 is MNHEY and CDR2 is SMNVEV (reference sequence). The CDR3 runs 14 residues. Deletions cut 5 bases from V and 4 bases from J, with 14 bases between. CDR3 protein: CASSRGGVRTEAFF. In nucleotides, the CDR3 is TGTGCCAGCAGTAGAGGAGGGGTTCGCACTGAAGCTTTCTTT.

CDR3 in amino acids: CASGLFRIAGGVNTDTQYF. Here the CDR3 DNA reads TGTGCTAGTGGTTTGTTCCGCATAGCGGGGGGAGTTAACACAGATACGCAGTATTTT. This chain connects TRBV12-5 to TRBJ2-3; 10 nucleotides agree with TRBD2. V was clipped by 2 bases and J by 2 bases; unmatched bases: 13. In germline, CDR1 is LGHNT, CDR2 FRNRAP. This CDR3 spans 19 amino acids. Using reference TRBV12-5 and TRBJ2-3 for the parts outside the CDR3, the full variable domain is DARVTQTPRHKVTEMGQEVTMRCQPILGHNTVFWYRQTMMQGLELLAYFRNRAPLDDSGMPKDRFSAEMPDATLATLKIQPSEPRDSAVYFCASGLFRIAGGVNTDTQYFGPGTRLTVL.

The genes are TRBV5-6 and TRBJ2-1; perhaps TRBD2 as D (6 bases). This CDR3 is 12 amino acids long. Trimming shortened V by 3 bases and J by 8 bases, and 9 bases separated the two germline ends. Germline V gene sequence: CDR1 SGHDT, CDR2 YYEEEE. Here the CDR3 DNA reads TGTGCCAGCAGCTGGGGCGGGGATGAGCAGTTCTTC. Translated, it gives CASSWGGDEQFF.

V usage is TRBV15 and J usage is TRBJ2-6; D perhaps matches TRBD1 (5 bases). Trimming removed 3 bases from V and 0 bases from J, with 6 bases in between. The CDR3 totals 15 residues. Germline CDR1 is LNHNV and CDR2 is YYDKDF (reference sequence). The CDR3 sequence: CATSSDSSGANVLTF. CDR3 coding DNA: TGTGCCACCAGCAGCGACAGCTCTGGGGCCAACGTCCTGACTTTC.